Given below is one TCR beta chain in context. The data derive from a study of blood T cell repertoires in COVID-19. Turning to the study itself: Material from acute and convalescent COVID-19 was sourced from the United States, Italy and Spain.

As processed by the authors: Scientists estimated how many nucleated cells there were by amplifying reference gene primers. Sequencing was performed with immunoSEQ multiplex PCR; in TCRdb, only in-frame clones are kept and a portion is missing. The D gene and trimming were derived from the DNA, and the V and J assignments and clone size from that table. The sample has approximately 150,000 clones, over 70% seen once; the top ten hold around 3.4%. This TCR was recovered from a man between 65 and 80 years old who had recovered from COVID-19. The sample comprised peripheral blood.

CDR3 sequence: CASSLGQGVGEAFF. For the CDR3, the DNA is TGCGCCAGCAGCTTGGGACAGGGGGTTGGGGAAGCTTTCTTT. This chain links TRBV5-1 with TRBJ1-1, with 9 bases aligning to TRBD1. The germline V gene has CDR1 SGHRS and CDR2 YFSETQ. Germline trimming cut 0 bases from V and 8 bases from J; bases unmatched to any gene: 5. CDR3 length equals 14 residues.